The 20 T cell receptor beta chains below were found in one sample sequenced in a study of cytomegalovirus exposure and HLA in healthy donors. The PCR had 60 Vbeta and 13 Jbeta primers. TCRdb's copy holds only in-frame clones and misses some; the assay was immunoSEQ multiplex PCR. Its table records some 71,000 clones. Sequencing input: PBMCs. The receptors were sampled from a woman aged 25 to 39 in good health and CMV-seronegative.

Of note for this clone: This same CDR3 is encoded by further DNA sequences in the sample. The chain couples TRBV6-1 to TRBJ2-7, with D uncertain. The V gene's germline CDR1 is MNHNS and CDR2 SASEGT. The CDR3 is 10 residues long. The ends were cut back, 3 bases at V and 9 bases at J, with 6 bases in the middle. The CDR3: CASSEPGQYF. Here the CDR3 DNA reads TGTGCCAGCAGTGAGCCAGGGCAGTACTTC.

This chain connects TRBV30 to TRBJ2-5; D gene uncertain. Deletions cut 1 base from V and 5 bases from J, with 11 bases between. The germline V gene encodes CDR1 GTSNPN and CDR2 SVGIG (reference sequence). This CDR3 contains 13 residues. CDR3 in amino acids: CAWSDFYPETQYF. CDR3 nucleotides: TGTGCCTGGAGTGACTTCTATCCGGAGACCCAGTACTTC.

The chain is built from TRBV25-1 and TRBJ2-7; 11 bases line up with TRBD1. CDR3 length: 14 amino acids. Germline CDR1 reads MGHDK; CDR2 reads SYGVNS. V lost 5 bases, J lost 2 bases, and 2 bases stayed unmatched. CDR3 protein: CASSSGQGAYEQYF. The CDR3 nucleotides read TGTGCCAGCAGTTCGGGACAGGGGGCCTACGAGCAGTACTTC.

J is TRBJ2-3 and V is TRBV7-6; D gene unclear. CDR3 size: 14 residues. V was trimmed by 5 bases and J by 0 bases, leaving 9 bases between them. CDR1 is SGHVS and CDR2 is FNYEAQ in the germline V gene. The CDR3 loop reads CASSEPYSTDTQYF. For the CDR3, the DNA is TGTGCCAGCAGCGAGCCGTATAGCACAGATACGCAGTATTTT.

The J gene is TRBJ1-2, the V gene TRBV5-1, with 9 bases aligning to TRBD1. Per germline, CDR1 SGHRS and CDR2 YFSETQ. The length of the CDR3 is 14 residues. Unmatched junction bases numbered 6, after V lost 0 bases and J lost 9 bases. CDR3 amino acids: CASSLADRGSSYTF. The CDR3 coding sequence is TGCGCCAGCAGCTTGGCGGACAGGGGTTCAAGCTACACCTTC. Full variable domain (outside the CDR3, taken from reference TRBV5-1 and TRBJ1-2): KAGVTQTPRYLIKTRGQQVTLSCSPISGHRSVSWYQQTPGQGLQFLFEYFSETQRNKGNFPGRFSGRQFSNSRSEMNVSTLELGDSALYLCASSLADRGSSYTFGSGTRLTVV.

The chain recombines TRBV6-5 with TRBJ2-1, with 11 bases aligning to TRBD2. The CDR3 covers 14 residues. Germline V gene sequence: CDR1 MNHEY, CDR2 SVGAGI. Trimming at V came to 6 bases and at J to 11 bases, leaving 9 bases not matched to a gene. The CDR3 DNA reads as TGTGCCAGCAGGCTAGCGGGAGGAGGAACTCAGCAGTTCTTC. As protein: CASRLAGGGTQQFF.

CDR3 DNA sequence: TGTGCCAGCTCACCAAGCAGGGGGATACGGTACGAGCAGTACTTC. Translation gives CASSPSRGIRYEQYF. This chain links TRBV18 with TRBJ2-7; 7 bases are shared with TRBD1. Germline values: CDR1 KGHSH, CDR2 LQKENI. J was trimmed by 4 bases and V by 2 bases; bases with no gene match: 8. The length of the CDR3 is 15 residues.

J is TRBJ1-2 and V is TRBV11-2; 7 nucleotides match TRBD1. CDR3 length equals 14 residues. V dropped 4 bases and J dropped 5; count of bases not matched to a gene: 7. Germline CDR1 and CDR2: SGHAT and FQNNGV. The CDR3 spells CASSSQDRAYGYTF. The CDR3 DNA reads TGTGCCAGCAGCTCCCAAGACAGGGCGTATGGCTACACCTTC. Full variable domain (rest looked up from reference TRBV11-2 and TRBJ1-2): EAGVAQSPRYKIIEKRQSVAFWCNPISGHATLYWYQQILGQGPKLLIQFQNNGVVDDSQLPKDRFSAERLKGVDSTLKIQPAKLEDSAVYLCASSSQDRAYGYTFGSGTRLTVV.

The chain uses TRBV9 and TRBJ2-5; D perhaps matches TRBD1 (5 bases). There are 14 residues in the CDR3. Looked up from germline, CDR1 is SGDLS and CDR2 is YYNGEE. Trimming took 0 bases from V and 9 from J, leaving 15 bases between them. The CDR3 reads CASSVGQGRFAQYF. In DNA, the CDR3 is TGTGCCAGCAGCGTAGGGCAGGGCAGGTTCGCCCAGTACTTC.

V is TRBV7-9 and J is TRBJ2-7; D unclear. The CDR3 loop spans 13 amino acids. V lost 5 bases and J 2 bases, leaving 10 bases between the germline ends. CDR1 and CDR2 from the germline V gene are SEHNR and FQNEAQ (reference sequence). CDR3 in amino acids: CASSAASAYEQYF. The CDR3 coding sequence is TGTGCCAGCAGCGCAGCAAGCGCCTACGAGCAGTACTTC.

The chain has TRBV18 and TRBJ2-3, with a tentative D call TRBD2 (5 bases). CDR1 is KGHSH, CDR2 LQKENI, per germline. This CDR3 is built from 14 residues. Trimming stripped 11 bases from V and 0 bases from J, with 15 bases between. Here the CDR3 DNA reads TGTGCCTCATACAACGGAGGTAGCACAGATACGCAGTATTTT. The encoded protein is CASYNGGSTDTQYF.

The chain is built from TRBV18 and TRBJ1-2; possibly TRBD1 for D (6 bases). CDR3 length: 14 residues. Germline CDR1 KGHSH, CDR2 LQKENI. V was pared by 6 bases and J by 12 bases, with 23 bases between. This CDR3 reads CASSPAFPIQGNTF. The CDR3 region has the DNA TGTGCCAGCTCTCCGGCCTTCCCAATCCAGGGGAACACCTTC.

The rearrangement links TRBV4-1 to TRBJ2-7; the D gene is possibly TRBD1 (6 bases). The CDR3 runs 15 residues. Germline V gene sequence: CDR1 MGHRA, CDR2 YSYEKL. Deletions cut 5 bases from V and 4 bases from J, with 18 bases between. CDR3 sequence: CASSVHRETPYEQYF. CDR3 sequence (DNA): TGCGCCAGCAGCGTTCACAGGGAGACGCCTTACGAGCAGTACTTC.

This chain uses TRBV29-1 with TRBJ1-5, with D perhaps TRBD1 (5 bases). V dropped 3 bases and J dropped 7 bases, with 13 bases sitting between them. CDR1 is SQVTM and CDR2 is ANQGSEA in the germline V gene. The length of the CDR3 is 13 residues. The CDR3 reads CSVEGQWGQPQHF. In nucleotides, the CDR3 is TGCAGCGTTGAGGGGCAGTGGGGCCAGCCCCAGCATTTT.

The chain has TRBV6-5 and TRBJ1-2; 9 bases align to TRBD1. Germline loops: CDR1 MNHEY, CDR2 SVGAGI. Trimming removed 6 bases from V and 6 bases from J; junction bases left unmatched: 8. The CDR3 has 14 amino acids. This chain's CDR3 is CASSLPGTGNGYTF. The CDR3 nucleotides read TGTGCCAGCAGCCTCCCCGGGACAGGGAATGGCTACACCTTC.

The CDR3 region has the DNA TGTGCCAGCAGCTTAGTTACTAGTAAAGGGACCCAGTACTTC. The encoded protein is CASSLVTSKGTQYF. The V call is TRBV7-9, the J call TRBJ2-5, with D perhaps matching TRBD2 (5 bases). Germline V lookup: CDR1 SEHNR, CDR2 FQNEAQ (reference sequence). The CDR3 is 14 amino acids. V was trimmed by 1 base and J by 7 bases, leaving 13 bases between them.

The chain employs TRBV4-1 and TRBJ1-1; 7 nucleotides agree with TRBD1. This CDR3 contains 15 residues. The V and J ends lost 3 bases and 7 bases, in that order; junction bases with no gene match: 11. The germline V gene encodes CDR1 MGHRA and CDR2 YSYEKL. CDR3 in DNA: TGCGCCAGCAGCCAGGACGGGACAGCCACACTTGAAGCTTTCTTT. As protein: CASSQDGTATLEAFF.

The genes are TRBV30 and TRBJ2-1; TRBD1 agrees at 8 bases. Germline lookup yields CDR1 GTSNPN and CDR2 SVGIG (reference sequence). The CDR3 totals 17 residues. V was clipped by 1 base and J by 8 bases; unmatched bases: 16. The CDR3 DNA reads as TGTGCCTGGAGTGCGGGACAGGCTAACGAAGGGGATGATGAGCAGTTCTTC. This encodes CAWSAGQANEGDDEQFF.

The chain couples TRBV6-6 to TRBJ1-5, with a tentative D call TRBD1 (6 bases). The germline V gene encodes CDR1 MNHNY and CDR2 SVGAGI (reference sequence). The CDR3 consists of 14 residues. V was clipped by 6 bases and J by 3 bases, with 12 bases between them. The CDR3 DNA sequence: TGTGCCAGCAGCAGGGGCCTCGACAATCAGCCCCAGCATTTT. Translating it yields CASSRGLDNQPQHF.

V is TRBV7-3 and J is TRBJ2-1; D is perhaps TRBD1 (5 bases). CDR1 is SGHTA and CDR2 is FQGTGA in the germline V gene. This CDR3 is built from 12 residues. Trimming removed 3 bases from V and 10 bases from J, with 10 bases in between. Here the CDR3 DNA reads TGTGCCAGCAGCTTGGGGCGCGGCGAGCAGTTCTTC. This gives the protein CASSLGRGEQFF.